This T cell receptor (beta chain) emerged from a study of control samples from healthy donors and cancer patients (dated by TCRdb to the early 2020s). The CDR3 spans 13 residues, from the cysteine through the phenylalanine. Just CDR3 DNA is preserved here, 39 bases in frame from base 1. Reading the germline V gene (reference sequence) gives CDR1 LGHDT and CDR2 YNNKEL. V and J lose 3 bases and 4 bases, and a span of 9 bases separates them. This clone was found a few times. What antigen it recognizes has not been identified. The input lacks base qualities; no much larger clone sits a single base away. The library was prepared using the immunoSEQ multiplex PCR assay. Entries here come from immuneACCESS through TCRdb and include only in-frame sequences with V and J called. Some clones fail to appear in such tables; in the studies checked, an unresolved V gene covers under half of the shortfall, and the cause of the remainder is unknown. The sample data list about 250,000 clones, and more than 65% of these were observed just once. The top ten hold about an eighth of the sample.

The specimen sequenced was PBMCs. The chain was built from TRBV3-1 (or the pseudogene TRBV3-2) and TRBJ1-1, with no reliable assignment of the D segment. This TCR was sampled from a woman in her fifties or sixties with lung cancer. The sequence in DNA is TGTGCCAGCAGCCAGGGAGGGTTCACTGAAGCTTTCTTT. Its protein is CASSQGGFTEAFF.